This T cell receptor (beta chain) is from a study of low-dose radiotherapy and immunotherapy resistance in tumors. Across the study: Radiation delivery to Cohort 1 consisted of 0.5 Gy per fraction every 2 weeks, summing to 6.5 Gy. Each patient was administered nivolumab intravenously at 240 mg, which was a flat dose, every two weeks, along with intravenous ipilimumab at 1 mg/kg every six weeks. Every day for four cycles from cycle 1 day 1, patients took 300 mg of oral aspirin.

The CDR3 loop spans 14 amino acids. Between the trimmed V and J ends, which lost 3 bases and 0 bases, there was a span of 9 bases. Germline CDR1 and CDR2: DFQATT and SNEGSKA (reference sequence). This clonotype has a count of ten or more. Time point reported: after trial treatment. The sample's treatment: LDRT plus nivolumab, ipilimumab, low-dose cyclophosphamide and aspirin (RACIN trial). Donors received nivolumab, ipilimumab, aspirin, low-dose cyclophosphamide and low-dose radiotherapy. Primers targeting TRAV and TRBV primed first-strand cDNA, covering alpha and beta chains. Using a constant-region primer together with a V-primer adapter, TCRs were subjected to roughly 18 PCR cycles of amplification. TCRdb analysed the reads with MiXCR anew, one entry per CDR3 protein. This table holds approximately 84,000 distinct CDR3 sequences, around a sixth found once.

The source of this sequence is a male donor with prostate cancer. The chain combines TRBV20-1 with TRBJ2-4; TRBD2 is a possible D gene (5 bases). This sample comprised PBMCs, obtained after low-dose radiotherapy plus immunotherapy. This CDR3 is CSASRAGAKNIQYF. CDR3 coding DNA: TGCAGTGCTAGTAGGGCGGGAGCCAAAAACATTCAGTACTTC.